The 13 T cell receptor beta chains below come from one sample, sequenced in a study of shared T cell receptors in the human thymus. Only in-frame clones appear in the TCRdb table, and some are missing; sequencing was by immunoSEQ multiplex PCR. The repertoire holds 640,000 or so clones, about 90% seen once, with 0.009% to 0.0095% in the top ten. The same sample was also studied in work on human thymus T cells.

Sequenced sample: thymocytes. Every receptor here comes from a boy in the first two years of life with a congenital heart defect.

J is TRBJ1-5 and V is TRBV4-1; D perhaps matches TRBD1 (6 bases). Trimming left V 0 bases short and J 6 bases short, with 18 bases between. CDR1 is MGHRA, CDR2 YSYEKL, per germline. There are 17 residues in the CDR3. The CDR3 sequence is CASSQEQGRKGSQPQHF. Written as DNA, the CDR3 is TGCGCCAGCAGCCAAGAACAGGGTCGTAAGGGGAGTCAGCCCCAGCATTTT.

The V and J genes are TRBV30 and TRBJ2-7; 11 positions agree with TRBD2. The trim removed 1 base at V and 6 bases at J, leaving 8 bases unmatched. Germline CDR1 and CDR2: GTSNPN and SVGIG (reference sequence). The CDR3 sequence is 15 residues long. CDR3 sequence (DNA): TGTGCCTGGAGTGACTCGACTAGCGGGAACTCCGAGCAGTACTTC. The encoded protein is CAWSDSTSGNSEQYF.

The chain has TRBV27 and TRBJ1-5, with 9 bases fitting TRBD1. CDR1 is MNHEY, CDR2 SMNVEV, per germline (reference sequence). This CDR3 is built from 16 residues. Trimming cost V 4 bases and J 5 bases; bases outside gene matches: 9. CDR3: CASSSTRQGVDQPQHF. CDR3 bases: TGTGCCAGCAGTTCTACAAGACAGGGGGTAGATCAGCCCCAGCATTTT.

The chain recombines TRBV9 with TRBJ2-1; a weak D match, TRBD2 (5 bases). The V end was cut by 4 bases, the J end by 8 bases, with 13 bases between. CDR3 size: 13 residues. The V gene's germline CDR1 is SGDLS and CDR2 YYNGEE. CDR3 sequence (DNA): TGTGCCAGCAGCCCGAACGGGGTTGATGAGCAGTTCTTC. Protein product: CASSPNGVDEQFF.

The V gene is TRBV30, the J gene TRBJ2-1; perhaps TRBD2 as D (6 bases). Trimming stripped 2 bases from V and 4 bases from J, with 27 bases between. The germline CDR1 and CDR2 sequences are GTSNPN and SVGIG (reference sequence). CDR3 length: 19 residues. CDR3 loop: CAWSLPISGVRRFYNEQFF. CDR3 sequence (DNA): TGTGCCTGGAGTTTACCCATCTCGGGAGTCCGCCGATTTTACAATGAGCAGTTCTTC. The full variable domain, rest sourced from reference TRBV30 and TRBJ2-1, is SQTIHQWPATLVQPVGSPLSLECTVEGTSNPNLYWYRQAAGRGLQLLFYSVGIGQISSEVPQNLSASRPQDRQFILSSKKLLLSDSGFYLCAWSLPISGVRRFYNEQFFGPGTRLTVL.

The chain joins TRBV21-1 to TRBJ1-5. TRBV21-1 is an annotated pseudogene. This CDR3 has 16 residues. DNA for the CDR3: TGTGCCAGCAGCAAGTGGTCACGCGGCCCCAATCAGCCCCAGCATTTT. As protein: CASSKWSRGPNQPQHF.

V and J are TRBV29-1 and TRBJ2-1; D is possibly TRBD2 (5 bases). CDR3 length: 14 residues. CDR1 is SQVTM, CDR2 ANQGSEA, per germline. V shed 4 bases and J shed 1 base, with 11 bases lying between them. The CDR3 loop is CSVVSGKSYNEQFF. CDR3 in DNA: TGCAGCGTTGTATCGGGAAAATCCTACAATGAGCAGTTCTTC.

The chain carries TRBV6-4 and TRBJ2-1; D unresolved. The CDR3 consists of 14 residues. V lost 4 bases to trimming and J lost 6 bases, with 13 bases between them. Germline CDR1 is MRHNA and CDR2 is SNTAGT. Here the CDR3 reads CASSGGYNGNEQFF. The CDR3 DNA is TGTGCCAGCAGTGGAGGATATAACGGCAATGAGCAGTTCTTC.

This chain links TRBV5-4 with TRBJ2-7, with 10 bases fitting TRBD2. Germline V gene lookup returns CDR1 SGHNT and CDR2 YYREEE (reference sequence). CDR3 length equals 15 residues. Trimming removed 0 bases from V and 5 bases from J; junction bases left unmatched: 5. CDR3 nucleotide sequence: TGTGCCAGCAGCTTGGAGCTAGCGGGAGTCCACGAGCAGTACTTC. Translating gives CASSLELAGVHEQYF.

The chain recombines TRBV19 with TRBJ1-1; TRBD1 might be the D (6 bases). Looked up from germline, CDR1 is LNHDA and CDR2 is SQIVND (reference sequence). The ends were cut back, 2 bases at V and 1 base at J, with 14 bases in the middle. The CDR3 consists of 16 residues. The CDR3 bases are TGTGCCAGTAGTATACGGGCGGGGGCCCCGAACACTGAAGCTTTCTTT. Translation: CASSIRAGAPNTEAFF. Based on the CDR3 plus reference TRBV19 and TRBJ1-1, the full variable domain is DGGITQSPKYLFRKEGQNVTLSCEQNLNHDAMYWYRQDPGQGLRLIYYSQIVNDFQKGDIAEGYSVSREKKESFPLTVTSAQKNPTAFYLCASSIRAGAPNTEAFFGQGTRLTVV.

The CDR3 DNA sequence: TGTGCCAGTAGTAAGGGACACATCTATGGCTACACCTTC. Protein product: CASSKGHIYGYTF. The chain links TRBV19 to TRBJ1-2; D possibly corresponds to TRBD1 (6 bases). V lost 4 bases and J lost 4, with 10 bases in between. Germline V gives CDR1 LNHDA, CDR2 SQIVND (reference sequence). CDR3 length: 13 residues. Looking up the rest from reference TRBV19 and TRBJ1-2 gives the full variable domain: DGGITQSPKYLFRKEGQNVTLSCEQNLNHDAMYWYRQDPGQGLRLIYYSQIVNDFQKGDIAEGYSVSREKKESFPLTVTSAQKNPTAFYLCASSKGHIYGYTFGSGTRLTVV.

The CDR3 nucleotides read TGTGCCAGCAGCTTCGGACAGGGGGCTGGGCAGCCCCAGCATTTT. This encodes CASSFGQGAGQPQHF. The J gene is TRBJ1-5, the V gene TRBV7-2; TRBD1 matches at 11 bases. The germline CDR1 and CDR2 sequences are SGHTA and FQGNSA. J was trimmed by 7 bases and V by 3 bases; bases with no gene match: 5. The CDR3 totals 15 residues. Drawing the rest from reference TRBV7-2 and TRBJ1-5, the complete variable domain is GAGVSQSPSNKVTEKGKDVELRCDPISGHTALYWYRQSLGQGLEFLIYFQGNSAPDKSGLPSDRFSAERTGGSVSTLTIQRTQQEDSAVYLCASSFGQGAGQPQHFGDGTRLSIL.

The V gene is TRBV27, the J gene TRBJ2-7; tentative D call: TRBD1 (6 bases). CDR3 size: 15 residues. Germline lookup yields CDR1 MNHEY and CDR2 SMNVEV (reference sequence). Trimming took 5 bases from V and 0 from J, leaving 14 bases between them. The CDR3 is CASSPRGQTSYEQYF. DNA of the CDR3: TGTGCCAGCAGTCCCAGGGGCCAAACCTCCTACGAGCAGTACTTC.